The 18 T cell receptor beta chains given below trace back to one sample, sequenced in a study of neoadjuvant anti-PD-1 for oral cavity cancer. Measured with immunoSEQ multiplex PCR; TCRdb has only the in-frame clones, and not every one. The sample carries about 72,000 clones, around 88% recorded once. The input for sequencing was PBMCs, taken before nivolumab (anti-PD-1) treatment. Every receptor here comes from a person between 35 and 79 years old with oral cavity squamous cell carcinoma.

This sequence joins TRBV2 and TRBJ1-5; 8 positions match TRBD1. CDR1 SNHLY and CDR2 FYNNEI come from the germline V gene. The V gene end was trimmed by 5 bases and the J gene end by 2 bases; junction bases not matched to a gene: 2. The CDR3 is made up of 14 amino acids. CDR3 sequence (DNA): TGTGCCAGCAGTAAGGACAGGGGCAATCAGCCCCAGCATTTT. Translating it yields CASSKDRGNQPQHF.

This clone turned up a few times. The V gene is TRBV19, the J gene TRBJ1-1, with D uncertain. CDR1 LNHDA and CDR2 SQIVND come from the germline V gene (reference sequence). The ends were cut back, 3 bases at V and 3 bases at J, with 2 bases in the middle. This CDR3 is 11 amino acids long. CDR3 nucleotides: TGTGCCAGTAGTATGCACACTGAAGCTTTCTTT. Translation: CASSMHTEAFF. The full variable domain, rest sourced from reference TRBV19 and TRBJ1-1, is DGGITQSPKYLFRKEGQNVTLSCEQNLNHDAMYWYRQDPGQGLRLIYYSQIVNDFQKGDIAEGYSVSREKKESFPLTVTSAQKNPTAFYLCASSMHTEAFFGQGTRLTVV.

This clone was seen a handful of times. This chain links TRBV27 with TRBJ1-1; maybe TRBD1 (5 bases). Germline V gene sequence: CDR1 MNHEY, CDR2 SMNVEV (reference sequence). Trimming left V 4 bases short and J 6 bases short, with 24 bases between. This CDR3 region has 17 residues. CDR3 loop: CASSSYLREGRDAEAFF. The CDR3 DNA is TGTGCCAGCAGTTCATACCTCAGGGAAGGGCGGGACGCTGAAGCTTTCTTT.

This clone showed up just a few times. The J gene is TRBJ2-5, the V gene TRBV7-3; D ambiguous. V lost 0 bases to trimming and J lost 1 base, with 3 bases between them. This CDR3 has 13 amino acids. The germline CDR1 and CDR2 sequences are SGHTA and FQGTGA. CDR3 coding DNA: TGTGCCAGCAGCTTAACGGTCCAAGAGACCCAGTACTTC. Residues: CASSLTVQETQYF.

The J gene is TRBJ2-1, the V gene TRBV2; the match to TRBD2 covers 7 bases. The junction had 2 bases not matched to a gene; V was cut back by 6 bases and J by 6 bases. Germline CDR1 and CDR2: SNHLY and FYNNEI. The CDR3 contains 12 residues. CDR3 nucleotide sequence: TGTGCCAGCAGGTCTAGCGGCAATGAGCAGTTCTTC. Its protein is CASRSSGNEQFF. The variable domain in full, completed from reference TRBV2 and TRBJ2-1, reads EPEVTQTPSHQVTQMGQEVILRCVPISNHLYFYWYRQILGQKVEFLVSFYNNEISEKSEIFDDQFSVERPDGSNFTLKIRSTKLEDSAMYFCASRSSGNEQFFGPGTRLTVL.

The J gene is TRBJ2-3, the V gene TRBV7-9, with D perhaps matching TRBD1 (6 bases). The V gene lost 3 bases and the J gene lost 2 bases, with 9 bases spanning the gap. CDR1 and CDR2 from the germline V gene are SEHNR and FQNEAQ (reference sequence). The CDR3 runs 14 residues. CDR3 nucleotide sequence: TGTGCCAGCAGCTTGGACAGCTACACAGATACGCAGTATTTT. Translating it yields CASSLDSYTDTQYF.

The chain is built from TRBV11-1 and TRBJ2-1; D may be TRBD1 (6 bases). In germline, CDR1 is SGHAT, CDR2 FQDESV (reference sequence). The CDR3 extends over 15 amino acids. V was cut by 1 base and J by 4 bases, with 11 bases left in between. The CDR3: CASSLGGLSYNEQFF. DNA of the CDR3: TGTGCCAGCAGCTTAGGGGGGCTATCTTACAATGAGCAGTTCTTC.

The gene calls are TRBV19 and TRBJ1-6; no firm D call. Germline V gives CDR1 LNHDA, CDR2 SQIVND (reference sequence). This CDR3 spans 16 amino acids. Between the trimmed V and J ends, which lost 7 bases and 3 bases, there was a span of 16 bases. The CDR3 DNA follows: TGTGCCAGTATGGGCTACGGCTCCCACTATAATTCACCCCTCCACTTT. This encodes CASMGYGSHYNSPLHF. The entire variable domain, with the rest obtained from reference TRBV19 and TRBJ1-6, is as follows: DGGITQSPKYLFRKEGQNVTLSCEQNLNHDAMYWYRQDPGQGLRLIYYSQIVNDFQKGDIAEGYSVSREKKESFPLTVTSAQKNPTAFYLCASMGYGSHYNSPLHFGNGTRLTVT.

This chain links TRBV5-1 with TRBJ2-2; TRBD1 matches 8 bases. This CDR3 is 16 amino acids long. V was clipped by 1 base and J by 7 bases; unmatched bases: 9. Per germline, CDR1 SGHRS and CDR2 YFSETQ. This chain's CDR3 is CASSLPTGEVIGELFF. CDR3 nucleotides: TGCGCCAGCAGCTTGCCGACAGGGGAAGTGATCGGGGAGCTGTTTTTT.

In the case of this clone: Other DNA variants within this sample encode the same CDR3. The chain employs TRBV5-1 and TRBJ2-6; no clear D gene. CDR1 SGHRS and CDR2 YFSETQ come from the germline V gene. Trimming shortened V by 2 bases and J by 0 bases, and 3 bases separated the two germline ends. This CDR3 has 14 amino acids. The CDR3 region is CASSLDSGANVLTF. Written as DNA, the CDR3 is TGCGCCAGCAGCTTAGACTCTGGGGCCAACGTCCTGACTTTC.

V is TRBV5-1 and J is TRBJ2-7, with a tentative D call TRBD2 (7 bases). This CDR3 spans 17 amino acids. The V and J ends lost 4 bases and 5 bases respectively, with 25 bases between them. Germline-derived CDR1 and CDR2 are SGHRS and YFSETQ. The CDR3 DNA reads as TGCGCCAGCAGCGACCCGGTTATGGGGGGGCGAATTAACGAGCAGTACTTC. The encoded protein is CASSDPVMGGRINEQYF.

The rearrangement uses TRBV5-5 and TRBJ1-2; 7 nucleotides match TRBD1. This CDR3 comprises 16 residues. Trimming removed 4 bases from V and 6 bases from J; junction bases left unmatched: 15. The V gene's germline CDR1 is SGHKS and CDR2 YYEKEE (reference sequence). The CDR3 DNA sequence: TGTGCCAGCAGCGGGGGGGACAGCCCACCGTCTGATGGCTACACCTTC. This sequence encodes CASSGGDSPPSDGYTF.

The chain combines TRBV15 with TRBJ1-1; perhaps TRBD1 as D (5 bases). This CDR3 comprises 14 residues. V lost 5 bases to trimming and J lost 0 bases, with 10 bases between them. Germline CDR1 and CDR2: LNHNV and YYDKDF (reference sequence). CDR3 nucleotides: TGTGCCACCAGCTCGGTAGGGGTGAACACTGAAGCTTTCTTT. Translating it yields CATSSVGVNTEAFF.

CDR3 nucleotide sequence: TGTGCCAGCAGATTACCCGGGACAGGGAGGGCAGATACGCAGTATTTT. It translates to CASRLPGTGRADTQYF. The chain couples TRBV11-2 to TRBJ2-3; TRBD1 matches 9 bases. There are 16 residues in the CDR3. The J segment lost 4 bases and the V segment lost 6 bases, leaving 11 bases of the junction unmatched. Germline V gene lookup returns CDR1 SGHAT and CDR2 FQNNGV.

The chain combines TRBV2 with TRBJ1-3; the D gene is possibly TRBD1 (6 bases). CDR3 length: 12 residues. Germline V gene lookup returns CDR1 SNHLY and CDR2 FYNNEI. V lost 4 bases and J lost 5, with 6 bases in between. CDR3 loop: CASSGDRNTIYF. The CDR3 nucleotides are TGTGCCAGCAGTGGGGACAGAAACACCATATATTTT. Based on the CDR3 plus reference TRBV2 and TRBJ1-3, the full variable domain is EPEVTQTPSHQVTQMGQEVILRCVPISNHLYFYWYRQILGQKVEFLVSFYNNEISEKSEIFDDQFSVERPDGSNFTLKIRSTKLEDSAMYFCASSGDRNTIYFGEGSWLTVV.

The chain has TRBV7-9 and TRBJ2-1; TRBD2 matches at 7 bases. J gave up 3 bases and V 6 bases, and 14 bases lay outside the gene matches. Germline CDR1 SEHNR, CDR2 FQNEAQ (reference sequence). CDR3 length equals 17 residues. CDR3 nucleotide sequence: TGTGCCAGCAGACCTCGGGGAGCGGGGAGATTCTACAATGAGCAGTTCTTC. Protein: CASRPRGAGRFYNEQFF.

This rearrangement joins TRBV5-1 to TRBJ2-7; either TRBD1 or TRBD2 may supply D (5 bases each). Trimming took off 4 bases at V and 5 bases at J, with 10 bases between the two ends. Germline V gene lookup returns CDR1 SGHRS and CDR2 YFSETQ. The CDR3 length is 12 residues. Here the CDR3 reads CASSGGTHEQYF. The CDR3 DNA is TGCGCCAGCAGCGGGGGTACCCACGAGCAGTACTTC.

The chain recombines TRBV6-6 with TRBJ1-3; D uncertain. Trimming removed 6 bases from V and 0 bases from J, with 12 bases in between. The CDR3 is made up of 15 amino acids. Germline V lookup: CDR1 MNHNY, CDR2 SVGAGI (reference sequence). CDR3: CASRPPRFSGNTIYF. Here the CDR3 DNA reads TGTGCCAGCAGGCCTCCGCGGTTCTCTGGAAACACCATATATTTT.